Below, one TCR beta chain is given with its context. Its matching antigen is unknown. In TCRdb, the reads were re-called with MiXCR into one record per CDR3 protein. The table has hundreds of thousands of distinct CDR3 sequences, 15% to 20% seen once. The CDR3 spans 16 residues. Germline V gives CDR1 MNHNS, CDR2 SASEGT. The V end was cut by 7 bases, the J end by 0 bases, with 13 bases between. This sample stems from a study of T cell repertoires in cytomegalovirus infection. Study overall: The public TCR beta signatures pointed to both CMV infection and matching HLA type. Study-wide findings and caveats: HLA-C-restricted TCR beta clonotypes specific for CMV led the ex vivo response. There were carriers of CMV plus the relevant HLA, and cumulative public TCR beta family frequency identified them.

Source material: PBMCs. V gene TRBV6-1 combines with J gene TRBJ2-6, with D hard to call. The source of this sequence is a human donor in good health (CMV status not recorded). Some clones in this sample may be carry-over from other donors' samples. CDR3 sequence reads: CASTPALNSGANVLTF. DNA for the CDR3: TGTGCCAGCACCCCGGCCCTGAACTCTGGGGCCAACGTCCTGACTTTC.